This T cell receptor (beta chain) was retrieved from a study of blood T cells in healthy people across ages. Study results and limitations: There was a strong correlation between TCR beta diversity and naive T cell percentage.

A J-beta primer mix and a sample-barcoded 5' primer were used in a second PCR of roughly 6 to 12 cycles. A tag from a template-switch adaptor with 12 random nucleotides marked each cDNA molecule. MiXCR, applied by TCRdb to the 5' RACE reads, yields one record per CDR3 protein. The repertoire holds approximately 730,000 distinct CDR3 sequences, approximately 39% seen once, with roughly 19% in the top ten. Germline-derived CDR1 and CDR2 are ENHRY and SYGVKD. The V segment lost 10 bases and the J segment 4 bases; nucleotides outside the gene matches: 1. This CDR3 comprises 13 residues. Remarks on this clonotype: What it binds is unknown.

Sequencing input: blood. The gene calls are TRBV10-3 and TRBJ2-3; 14 bases match TRBD2. The sequence derives from a woman aged 55-69 years in good health. CDR3 loop: CATGLAGADTQYF. The CDR3 coding sequence is TGTGCCACGGGACTAGCGGGGGCAGATACGCAGTATTTT.